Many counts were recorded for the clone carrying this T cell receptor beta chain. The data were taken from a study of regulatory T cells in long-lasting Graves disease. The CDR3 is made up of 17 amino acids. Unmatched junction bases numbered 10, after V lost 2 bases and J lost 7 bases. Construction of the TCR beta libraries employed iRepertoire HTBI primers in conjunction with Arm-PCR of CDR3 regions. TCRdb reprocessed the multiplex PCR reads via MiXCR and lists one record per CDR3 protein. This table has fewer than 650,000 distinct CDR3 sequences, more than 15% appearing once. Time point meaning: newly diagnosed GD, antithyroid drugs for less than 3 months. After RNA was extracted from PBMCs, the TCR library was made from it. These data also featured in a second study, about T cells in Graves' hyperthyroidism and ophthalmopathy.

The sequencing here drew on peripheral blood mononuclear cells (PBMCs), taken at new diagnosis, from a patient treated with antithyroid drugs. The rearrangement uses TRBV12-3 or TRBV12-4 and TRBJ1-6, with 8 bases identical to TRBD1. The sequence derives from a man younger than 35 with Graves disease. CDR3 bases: TGTGCCAGCAGTTTAAGTAGTGGGAGACAGGGGAATTCACCCCTCCACTTT. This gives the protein CASSLSSGRQGNSPLHF.